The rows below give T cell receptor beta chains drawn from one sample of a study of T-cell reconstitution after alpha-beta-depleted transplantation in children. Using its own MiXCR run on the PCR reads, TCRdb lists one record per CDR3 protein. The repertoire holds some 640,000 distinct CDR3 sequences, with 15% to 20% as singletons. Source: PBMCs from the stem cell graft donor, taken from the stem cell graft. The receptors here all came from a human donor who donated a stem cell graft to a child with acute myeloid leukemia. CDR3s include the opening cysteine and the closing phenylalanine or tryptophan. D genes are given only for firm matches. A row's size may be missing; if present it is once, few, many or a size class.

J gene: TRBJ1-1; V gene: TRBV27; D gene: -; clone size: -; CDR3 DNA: TGTGCCAGCAGTTTATCCGGAGGGATCGCTGAAGCTTTCTTT; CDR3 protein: CASSLSGGIAEAFF
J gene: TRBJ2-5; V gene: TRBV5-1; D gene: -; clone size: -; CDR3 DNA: TGCGCCAGCAAGAACGAGGCTGTGCGTGAGACCCAGTACTTC; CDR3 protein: CASKNEAVRETQYF
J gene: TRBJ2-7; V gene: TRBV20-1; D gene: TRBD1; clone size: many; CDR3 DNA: TGCAGTGCTAGAGTCCCCTACGGACAGGGCCTTAAAAACTACGAGCAGTACTTC; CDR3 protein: CSARVPYGQGLKNYEQYF
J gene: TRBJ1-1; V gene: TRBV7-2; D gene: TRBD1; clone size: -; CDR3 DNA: TGTGCCAGCAGCTTAGTCTTCTTCCCCGGGACAGGGAACACTGAAGCTTTCTTT; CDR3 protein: CASSLVFFPGTGNTEAFF
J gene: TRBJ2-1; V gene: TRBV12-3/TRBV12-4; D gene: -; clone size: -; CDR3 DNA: TGTGCCAGCAGCCCTACACCTAGTAAGGGCAATGAGCAGTTCTTC; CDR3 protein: CASSPTPSKGNEQFF
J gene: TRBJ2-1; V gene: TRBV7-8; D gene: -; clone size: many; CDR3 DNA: TGTGCCAGCAGCTTAGTCGACAGCTACAATGAGCAGTTCTTC; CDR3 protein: CASSLVDSYNEQFF
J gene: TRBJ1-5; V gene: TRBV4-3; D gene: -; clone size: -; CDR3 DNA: TGCGCCAGCAGTCACTCACGGTCGGGGAATCAGCCCCAGCATTTT; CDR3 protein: CASSHSRSGNQPQHF
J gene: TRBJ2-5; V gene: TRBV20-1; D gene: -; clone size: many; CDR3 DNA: TGCAGTGCTAGTATTGGGGGAGGCGTAGAGACCCAGTACTTC; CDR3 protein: CSASIGGGVETQYF
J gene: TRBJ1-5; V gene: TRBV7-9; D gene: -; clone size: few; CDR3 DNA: TGTGCCAGCAGCCGAACCCACGGGGGAGCCCAGCATTTT; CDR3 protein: CASSRTHGGAQHF
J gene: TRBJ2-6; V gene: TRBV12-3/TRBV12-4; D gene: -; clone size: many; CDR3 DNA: TGTGCCAGCAGTCTCCACGGGGCCAACTCTGGGGCCAACGTCCTGACTTTC; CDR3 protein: CASSLHGANSGANVLTF
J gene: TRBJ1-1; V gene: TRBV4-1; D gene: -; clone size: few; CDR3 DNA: TGCGCCAGCAGCCAAGAAAGGGTGGCTCCTGGAGCTTTCTTT; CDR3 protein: CASSQERVAPGAFF
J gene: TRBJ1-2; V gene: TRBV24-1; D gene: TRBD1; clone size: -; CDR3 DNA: TGTGCCACCAGTGATCCCGACAGGGACGGCTACACCTTC; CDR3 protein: CATSDPDRDGYTF
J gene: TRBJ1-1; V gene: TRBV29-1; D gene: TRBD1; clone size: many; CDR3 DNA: TGCAGCCTCATCAGGGGGCGTTTACCTGAAGCTTTCTTT; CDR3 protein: CSLIRGRLPEAFF
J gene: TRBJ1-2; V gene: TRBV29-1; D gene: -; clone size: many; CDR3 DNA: TGCAGCGTTGAAGAACTCGATGGCTACACCTTC; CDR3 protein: CSVEELDGYTF